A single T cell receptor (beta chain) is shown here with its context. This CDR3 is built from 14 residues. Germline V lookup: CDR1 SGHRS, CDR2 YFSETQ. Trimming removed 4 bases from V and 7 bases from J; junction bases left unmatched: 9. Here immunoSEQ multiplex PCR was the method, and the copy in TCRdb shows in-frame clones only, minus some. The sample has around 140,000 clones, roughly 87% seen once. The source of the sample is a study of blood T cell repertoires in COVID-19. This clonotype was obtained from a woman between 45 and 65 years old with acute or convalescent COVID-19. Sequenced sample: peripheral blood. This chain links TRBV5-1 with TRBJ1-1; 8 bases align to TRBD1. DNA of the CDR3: TGCGCCAGCAGCAAGGGGACAGGCGGAATTGAAGCTTTCTTT. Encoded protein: CASSKGTGGIEAFF.